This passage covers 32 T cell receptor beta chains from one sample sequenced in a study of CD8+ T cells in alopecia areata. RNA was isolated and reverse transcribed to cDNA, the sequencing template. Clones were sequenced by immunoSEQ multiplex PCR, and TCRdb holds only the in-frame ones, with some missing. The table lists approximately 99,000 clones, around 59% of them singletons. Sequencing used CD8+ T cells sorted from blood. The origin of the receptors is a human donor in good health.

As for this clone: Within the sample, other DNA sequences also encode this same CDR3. DNA of the CDR3: TGTGCCAGCAGCGTTGGAGGGACCGGGGAGCTGTTTTTT. Its protein product is CASSVGGTGELFF. This chain uses TRBV9 with TRBJ2-2, with D tentatively TRBD2 (6 bases). V gave up 2 bases and J gave up 5 bases, with 7 bases separating them. CDR1 is SGDLS, CDR2 YYNGEE, per germline. The CDR3 totals 13 residues.

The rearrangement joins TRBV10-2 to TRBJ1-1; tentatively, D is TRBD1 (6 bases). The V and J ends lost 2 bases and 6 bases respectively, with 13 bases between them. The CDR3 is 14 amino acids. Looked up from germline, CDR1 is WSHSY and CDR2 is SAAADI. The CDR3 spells CASSETGPYPEAFF. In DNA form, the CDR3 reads TGCGCCAGCAGTGAGACAGGGCCGTACCCTGAAGCTTTCTTT.

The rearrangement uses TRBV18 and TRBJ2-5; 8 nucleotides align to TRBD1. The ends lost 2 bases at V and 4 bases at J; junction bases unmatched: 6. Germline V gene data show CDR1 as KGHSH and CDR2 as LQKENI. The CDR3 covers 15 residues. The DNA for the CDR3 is TGTGCCAGCTCACCAACTGGACAGGGTAGAGAGACCCAGTACTTC. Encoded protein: CASSPTGQGRETQYF. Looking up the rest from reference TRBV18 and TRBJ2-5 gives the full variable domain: NAGVMQNPRHLVRRRGQEARLRCSPMKGHSHVYWYRQLPEEGLKFMVYLQKENIIDESGMPKERFSAEFPKEGPSILRIQQVVRGDSAAYFCASSPTGQGRETQYFGPGTRLLVL.

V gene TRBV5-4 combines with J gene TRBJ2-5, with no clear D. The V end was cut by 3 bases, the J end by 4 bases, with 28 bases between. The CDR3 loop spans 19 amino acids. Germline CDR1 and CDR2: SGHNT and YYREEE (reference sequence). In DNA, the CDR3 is TGTGCCAGCAGCTCCTCCCACGGCCCCGATTTTGGTTGGGGAGAGACCCAGTACTTC. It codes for CASSSSHGPDFGWGETQYF.

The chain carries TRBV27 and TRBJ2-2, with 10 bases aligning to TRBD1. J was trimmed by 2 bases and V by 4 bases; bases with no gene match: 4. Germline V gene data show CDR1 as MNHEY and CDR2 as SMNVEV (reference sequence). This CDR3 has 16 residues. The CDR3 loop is CASSSRQGANTGELFF. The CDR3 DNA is TGTGCCAGCAGTTCTAGACAGGGGGCAAACACCGGGGAGCTGTTTTTT.

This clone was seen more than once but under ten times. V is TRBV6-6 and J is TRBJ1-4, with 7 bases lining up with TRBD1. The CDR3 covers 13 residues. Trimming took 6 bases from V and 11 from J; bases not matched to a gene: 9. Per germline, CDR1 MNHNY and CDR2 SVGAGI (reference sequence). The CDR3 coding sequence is TGTGCCAGCAGACACAGGGGTAGGCGGAAACTGTTTTTT. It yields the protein CASRHRGRRKLFF.

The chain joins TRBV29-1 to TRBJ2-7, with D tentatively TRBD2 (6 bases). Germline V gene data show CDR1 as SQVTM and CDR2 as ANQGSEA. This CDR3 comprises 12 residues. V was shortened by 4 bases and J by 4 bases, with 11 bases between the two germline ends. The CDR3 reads CSVVVGGYEQYF. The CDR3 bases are TGCAGCGTTGTTGTCGGGGGTTACGAGCAGTACTTC.

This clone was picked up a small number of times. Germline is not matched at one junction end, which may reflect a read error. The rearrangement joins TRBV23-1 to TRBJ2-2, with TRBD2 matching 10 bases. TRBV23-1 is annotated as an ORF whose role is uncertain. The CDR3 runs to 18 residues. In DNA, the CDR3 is TGCGCCAGCAGTCGGGGGACTAGCGCGACGAGGAACCCCGGGGAGCTGTTTTTT. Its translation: CASSRGTSATRNPGELFF.

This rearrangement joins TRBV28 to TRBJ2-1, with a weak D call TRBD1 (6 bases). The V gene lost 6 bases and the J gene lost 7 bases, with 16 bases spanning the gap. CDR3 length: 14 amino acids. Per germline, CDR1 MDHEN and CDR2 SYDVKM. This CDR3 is CASSSGTRFNEQFF. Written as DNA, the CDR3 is TGTGCCAGCAGCTCCGGGACAAGGTTTAATGAGCAGTTCTTC.

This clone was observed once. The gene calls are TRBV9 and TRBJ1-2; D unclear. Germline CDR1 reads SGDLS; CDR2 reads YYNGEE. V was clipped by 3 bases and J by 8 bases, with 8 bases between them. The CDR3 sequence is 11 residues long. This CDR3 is CASSALYGYTF. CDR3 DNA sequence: TGTGCCAGCAGCGCTCTTTACGGCTACACCTTC.

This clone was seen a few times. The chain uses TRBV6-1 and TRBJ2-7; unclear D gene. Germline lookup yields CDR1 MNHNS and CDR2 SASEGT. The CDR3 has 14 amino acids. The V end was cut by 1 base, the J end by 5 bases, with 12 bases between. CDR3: CASSEEGTGHEQYF. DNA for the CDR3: TGTGCCAGCAGTGAAGAGGGAACCGGCCACGAGCAGTACTTC.

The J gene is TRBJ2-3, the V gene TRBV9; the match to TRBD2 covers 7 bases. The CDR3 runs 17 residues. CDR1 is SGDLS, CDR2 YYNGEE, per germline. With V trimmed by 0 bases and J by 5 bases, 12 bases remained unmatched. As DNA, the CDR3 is TGTGCCAGCAGCGTAGACCTCCCCCGCGGGGGAGGAGATACGCAGTATTTT. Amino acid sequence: CASSVDLPRGGGDTQYF.

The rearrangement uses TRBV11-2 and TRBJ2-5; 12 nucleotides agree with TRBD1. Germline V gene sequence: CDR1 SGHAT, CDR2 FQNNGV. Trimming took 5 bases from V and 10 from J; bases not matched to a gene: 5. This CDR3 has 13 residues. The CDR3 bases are TGTGCCAGCAGCGCAGGGACAGGGGGCATCCAGTACTTC. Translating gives CASSAGTGGIQYF.

The DNA of the CDR3 is TGTGCCAGCAGCTTAGGTTTCGGGAAAACCTATGGCTACACCTTC. It codes for CASSLGFGKTYGYTF. The rearrangement uses TRBV13 and TRBJ1-2; D is ambiguous. This CDR3 has 15 amino acids. The V and J ends lost 0 bases and 4 bases respectively, with 12 bases between them. Germline V CDR1 and CDR2: PRHDT, FYEKMQ (reference sequence).

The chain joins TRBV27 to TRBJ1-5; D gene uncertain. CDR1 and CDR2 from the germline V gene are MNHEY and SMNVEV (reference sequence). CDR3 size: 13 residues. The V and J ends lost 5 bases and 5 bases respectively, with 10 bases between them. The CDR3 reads CASSPGRYQPQHF. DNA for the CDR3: TGTGCCAGCAGTCCTGGGCGGTATCAGCCCCAGCATTTT.

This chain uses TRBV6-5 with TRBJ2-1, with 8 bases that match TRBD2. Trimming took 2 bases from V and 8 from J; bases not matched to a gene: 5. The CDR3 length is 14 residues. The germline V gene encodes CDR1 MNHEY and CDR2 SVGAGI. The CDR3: CASSYRGGPHEQFF. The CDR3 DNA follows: TGTGCCAGCAGTTACCGGGGGGGCCCACATGAGCAGTTCTTC.

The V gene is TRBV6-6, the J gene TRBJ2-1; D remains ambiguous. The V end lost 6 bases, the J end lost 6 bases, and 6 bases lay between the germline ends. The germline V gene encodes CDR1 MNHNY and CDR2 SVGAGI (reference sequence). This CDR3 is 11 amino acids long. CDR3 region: CASSPGNEQFF. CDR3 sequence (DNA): TGTGCCAGCAGCCCTGGCAATGAGCAGTTCTTC.

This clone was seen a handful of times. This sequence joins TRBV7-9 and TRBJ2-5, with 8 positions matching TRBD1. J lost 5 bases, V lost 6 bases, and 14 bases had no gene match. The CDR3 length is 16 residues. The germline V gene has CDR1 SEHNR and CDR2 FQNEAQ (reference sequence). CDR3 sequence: CASSFRTGNLHETQYF. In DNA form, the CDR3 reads TGTGCCAGCAGTTTTAGGACAGGGAACCTCCATGAGACCCAGTACTTC.

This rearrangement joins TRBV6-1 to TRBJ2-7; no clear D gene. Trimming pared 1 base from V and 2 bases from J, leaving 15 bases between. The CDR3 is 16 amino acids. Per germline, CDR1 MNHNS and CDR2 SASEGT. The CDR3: CASSEGGWVVPYEQYF. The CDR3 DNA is TGTGCCAGCAGTGAAGGCGGTTGGGTTGTTCCCTACGAGCAGTACTTC.

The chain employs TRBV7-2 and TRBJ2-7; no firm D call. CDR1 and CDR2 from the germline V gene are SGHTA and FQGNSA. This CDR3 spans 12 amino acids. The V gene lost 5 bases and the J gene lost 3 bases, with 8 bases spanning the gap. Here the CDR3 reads CASSPRNYEQYF. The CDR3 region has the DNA TGTGCCAGCAGCCCGCGGAACTACGAGCAGTACTTC. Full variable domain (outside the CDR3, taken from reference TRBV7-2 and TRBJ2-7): GAGVSQSPSNKVTEKGKDVELRCDPISGHTALYWYRQSLGQGLEFLIYFQGNSAPDKSGLPSDRFSAERTGGSVSTLTIQRTQQEDSAVYLCASSPRNYEQYFGPGTRLTVT.

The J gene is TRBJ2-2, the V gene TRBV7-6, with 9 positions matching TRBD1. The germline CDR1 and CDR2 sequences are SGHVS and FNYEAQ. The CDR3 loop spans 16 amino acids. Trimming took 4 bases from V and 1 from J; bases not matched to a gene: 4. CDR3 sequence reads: CASSCRDRVNTGELFF. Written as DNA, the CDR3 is TGTGCCAGCAGCTGCCGGGACAGGGTGAACACCGGGGAGCTGTTTTTT.

CDR3 amino acids: CASSLGLSNSPLHF. The CDR3 region has the DNA TGCGCCAGCAGCCTCGGGCTTTCCAATTCACCCCTCCACTTT. The V and J genes are TRBV5-1 and TRBJ1-6; D is uncertain. The germline V gene has CDR1 SGHRS and CDR2 YFSETQ. Trimming shortened V by 4 bases and J by 7 bases, and 12 bases separated the two germline ends. The CDR3 has 14 residues.

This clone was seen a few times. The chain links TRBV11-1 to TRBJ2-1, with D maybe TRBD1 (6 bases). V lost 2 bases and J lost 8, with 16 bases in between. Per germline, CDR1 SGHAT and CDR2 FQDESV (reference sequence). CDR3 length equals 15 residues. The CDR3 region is CASSLFPRGVYEQFF. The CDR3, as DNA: TGTGCCAGCAGCTTATTCCCCAGGGGTGTGTATGAGCAGTTCTTC.

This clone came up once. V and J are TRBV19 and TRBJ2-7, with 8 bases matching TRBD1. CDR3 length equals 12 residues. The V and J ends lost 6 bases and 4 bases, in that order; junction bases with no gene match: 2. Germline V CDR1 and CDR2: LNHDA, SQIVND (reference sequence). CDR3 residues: CASSGTGYEQYF. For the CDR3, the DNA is TGTGCCAGTAGCGGGACAGGTTACGAGCAGTACTTC.

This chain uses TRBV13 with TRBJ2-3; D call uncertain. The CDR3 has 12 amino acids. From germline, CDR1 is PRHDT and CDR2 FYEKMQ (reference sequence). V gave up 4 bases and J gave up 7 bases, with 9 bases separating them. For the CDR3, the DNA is TGTGCCAGCAGCTCCGGGCGCCATACGCAGTATTTT. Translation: CASSSGRHTQYF.

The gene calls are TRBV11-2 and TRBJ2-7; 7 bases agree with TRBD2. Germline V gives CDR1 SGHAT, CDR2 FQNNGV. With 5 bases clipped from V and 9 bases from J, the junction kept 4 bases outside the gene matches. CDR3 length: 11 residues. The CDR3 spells CASSPGLGQYF. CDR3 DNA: TGTGCCAGCAGCCCTGGACTAGGGCAGTACTTC.

This CDR3 reads CATSREGGKVTDTQYF. The CDR3 bases are TGTGCCACCAGCAGAGAAGGGGGCAAGGTCACAGATACGCAGTATTTT. The rearrangement joins TRBV15 to TRBJ2-3; 7 bases match TRBD1. The junction had 5 bases not matched to a gene; V was cut back by 0 bases and J by 2 bases. Germline-derived CDR1 and CDR2 are LNHNV and YYDKDF (reference sequence). This CDR3 comprises 16 residues.

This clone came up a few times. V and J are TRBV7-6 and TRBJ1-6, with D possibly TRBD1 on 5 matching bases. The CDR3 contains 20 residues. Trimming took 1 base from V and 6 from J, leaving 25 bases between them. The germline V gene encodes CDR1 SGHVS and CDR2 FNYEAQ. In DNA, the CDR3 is TGTGCCAGCAGCTTAGGTTGGGGCAAAGGGCTCCTGCCCGTTAATTCACCCCTCCACTTT. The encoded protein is CASSLGWGKGLLPVNSPLHF.

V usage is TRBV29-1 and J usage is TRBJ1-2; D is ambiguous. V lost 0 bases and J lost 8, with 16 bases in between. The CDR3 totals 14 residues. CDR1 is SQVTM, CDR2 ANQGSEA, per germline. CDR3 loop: CSVEDEGRAGGYTF. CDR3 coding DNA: TGCAGCGTTGAAGATGAAGGGAGGGCTGGCGGCTACACCTTC.

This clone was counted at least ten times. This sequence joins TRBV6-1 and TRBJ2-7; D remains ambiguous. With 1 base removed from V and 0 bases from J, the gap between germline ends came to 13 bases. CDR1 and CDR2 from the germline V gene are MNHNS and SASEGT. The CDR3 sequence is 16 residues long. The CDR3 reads CASSEEVGLPSYEQYF. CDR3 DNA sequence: TGTGCCAGCAGTGAAGAGGTAGGCCTACCCTCCTACGAGCAGTACTTC.

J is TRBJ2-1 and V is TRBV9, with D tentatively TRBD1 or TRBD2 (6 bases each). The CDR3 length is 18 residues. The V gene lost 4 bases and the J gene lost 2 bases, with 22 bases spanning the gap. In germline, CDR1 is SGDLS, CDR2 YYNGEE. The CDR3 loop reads CASSPRGRWGATYNEQFF. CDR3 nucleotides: TGTGCCAGCAGCCCCCGCGGTCGGTGGGGGGCTACCTACAATGAGCAGTTCTTC. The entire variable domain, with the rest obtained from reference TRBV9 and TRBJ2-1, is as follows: DSGVTQTPKHLITATGQRVTLRCSPRSGDLSVYWYQQSLDQGLQFLIQYYNGEERAKGNILERFSAQQFPDLHSELNLSSLELGDSALYFCASSPRGRWGATYNEQFFGPGTRLTVL.

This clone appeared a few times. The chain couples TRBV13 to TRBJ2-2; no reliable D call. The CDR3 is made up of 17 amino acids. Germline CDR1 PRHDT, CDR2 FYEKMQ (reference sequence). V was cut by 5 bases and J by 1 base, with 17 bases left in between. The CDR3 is CASSPIPGDQNTGELFF. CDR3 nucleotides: TGTGCCAGCAGCCCCATACCAGGAGACCAGAACACCGGGGAGCTGTTTTTT.